This T cell receptor (beta chain) was recovered during a study of cytotoxic CD8 clonotypes in ibrutinib-treated CLL. Study-wide background: Among the patients, 10 to 11 presented as relapsed/refractory and about 16 as treatment-naive; 17 showed unmutated IGHV.

Repertoires were generated with immunoSEQ multiplex PCR, while TCRdb's copy carries only in-frame clones and drops some. The sample includes 150,000 to 200,000 clones, 72% seen only once; the top ten take 13%. The V and J ends lost 0 bases and 4 bases respectively, with 19 bases between them. Germline-derived CDR1 and CDR2 are SGHRS and YFSETQ. The CDR3 consists of 18 residues. V usage is TRBV5-1 and J usage is TRBJ2-2; the D call may be TRBD1 or TRBD2 (5 bases each). This TCR was recovered from a human donor with chronic lymphocytic leukemia. The specimen was PBMCs, collected after 24 months of ibrutinib treatment. CDR3 DNA sequence: TGCGCCAGCAGCTTGGTTTGGGACGCCAGCCGGGGCACCGGGGAGCTGTTTTTT. Encoded protein: CASSLVWDASRGTGELFF.